Following are 26 T cell receptor beta chains from one sample sequenced in a study of blood T cell repertoires in COVID-19. TCRdb's table, derived via immunoSEQ multiplex PCR, lists solely in-frame clones and lacks some. Among under 500,000 clones listed, around 88% were seen once. The source material was peripheral blood. These receptors all come from a woman between 25 and 40 years old with acute or convalescent COVID-19.

This clone was seen a single time. This chain joins TRBV6-1 and TRBJ2-5, with a weak D call TRBD2 (6 bases). CDR3 length equals 15 residues. Trimming removed 2 bases from V and 6 bases from J, with 16 bases in between. CDR1 is MNHNS and CDR2 is SASEGT in the germline V gene. The CDR3 DNA reads as TGTGCCAGCAGTGAAACCTTCGGAGGAGGGAAGACCCAGTACTTC. Its translation: CASSETFGGGKTQYF.

This chain links TRBV6-1 with TRBJ2-3; D might be TRBD2 (7 bases). V lost 2 bases to trimming and J lost 6 bases, with 12 bases between them. The CDR3 is 14 amino acids. Germline assignment: CDR1 MNHNS and CDR2 SASEGT. The CDR3, as DNA: TGTGCCAGCAGTGAACCCAGGGGAGGGGATACGCAGTATTTT. Amino acids: CASSEPRGGDTQYF.

The V gene is TRBV10-2, the J gene TRBJ2-7, with D unclear. The V end lost 3 bases, the J end lost 2 bases, and 8 bases lay between the germline ends. The V gene's germline CDR1 is WSHSY and CDR2 SAAADI. This CDR3 region has 13 residues. The CDR3 sequence: CASSDPPPYEQYF. As DNA, the CDR3 is TGCGCCAGCAGTGATCCTCCCCCCTACGAGCAGTACTTC.

V gene TRBV27 combines with J gene TRBJ2-5; 9 nucleotides match TRBD1. The CDR3 is 15 residues long. In germline, CDR1 is MNHEY, CDR2 SMNVEV (reference sequence). J gave up 4 bases and V 4 bases, and 7 bases lay outside the gene matches. CDR3: CASSWTGAGRETQYF. CDR3 in DNA: TGTGCCAGCAGTTGGACAGGGGCTGGGCGAGAGACCCAGTACTTC.

V is TRBV4-1 and J is TRBJ1-6; tentative D call: TRBD1 (5 bases). CDR1 MGHRA and CDR2 YSYEKL come from the germline V gene. Between the trimmed V and J ends, which lost 4 bases and 5 bases, there was a span of 12 bases. CDR3 length: 15 amino acids. CDR3 sequence reads: CASSRTSTDNSPLHF. CDR3 DNA: TGCGCCAGCAGCCGAACTTCGACAGATAATTCACCCCTCCACTTT.

The chain employs TRBV7-9 and TRBJ1-2, with 7 bases aligning to TRBD1. Losses at the gene ends were 5 bases for V and 5 bases for J; bases not matched to a gene: 8. CDR1 SEHNR and CDR2 FQNEAQ come from the germline V gene (reference sequence). The CDR3 runs 14 residues. As DNA, the CDR3 is TGTGCCAGCAGCCTCGACAGGGCGTCATATGGCTACACCTTC. Its translation is CASSLDRASYGYTF.

The chain employs TRBV24-1 and TRBJ1-1; TRBD1 might be the D (6 bases). This CDR3 has 16 amino acids. Looked up from germline, CDR1 is KGHDR and CDR2 is SFDVKD. Trimming cost V 2 bases and J 5 bases, with 17 bases left between them. DNA for the CDR3: TGTGCCACCAGTGATTCTAAAAAGACAGGACGGACTGAAGCTTTCTTT. This encodes CATSDSKKTGRTEAFF.

The chain combines TRBV7-9 with TRBJ1-3, with a possible D match to TRBD1 (6 bases). The CDR3 totals 14 residues. V was cut by 5 bases and J by 2 bases, with 10 bases left in between. Germline CDR1 is SEHNR and CDR2 is FQNEAQ (reference sequence). This chain's CDR3 is CASSLTGTGNTIYF. In DNA form, the CDR3 reads TGTGCCAGCAGCCTTACAGGGACTGGAAACACCATATATTTT.

V gene TRBV10-3 combines with J gene TRBJ1-1; tentative D call: TRBD1 (6 bases). The CDR3 covers 14 residues. Germline V gene lookup returns CDR1 ENHRY and CDR2 SYGVKD. Trimming cost V 6 bases and J 0 bases, with 11 bases left between them. The CDR3 region has the DNA TGTGCCATCAGGAACAGGGAAATGAACACTGAAGCTTTCTTT. Amino acid sequence: CAIRNREMNTEAFF.

The chain is built from TRBV11-2 and TRBJ2-2; 8 nucleotides agree with TRBD2. The V gene end was trimmed by 7 bases and the J gene end by 7 bases; junction bases not matched to a gene: 11. Germline-derived CDR1 and CDR2 are SGHAT and FQNNGV. The CDR3 sequence is 15 residues long. As DNA, the CDR3 is TGTGCCAGCACCAAGCAACGGGGGGGTTTCGGGGAGCTGTTTTTT. Protein: CASTKQRGGFGELFF.

V usage is TRBV3-1 (or the pseudogene TRBV3-2) and J usage is TRBJ1-2; 7 bases match TRBD1. The CDR3 sequence is 14 residues long. Trimming took 1 base from V and 7 from J; bases not matched to a gene: 6. Germline CDR1 LGHDT, CDR2 YNNKEL (reference sequence). This CDR3 is CASSQGSTGPGYTF. The CDR3 nucleotides are TGTGCCAGCAGCCAAGGGTCGACAGGGCCTGGCTACACCTTC.

In its sample, this clone was seen many times. The chain links TRBV4-2 to TRBJ1-6, with D uncertain. V lost 4 bases and J 5 bases, leaving 9 bases between the germline ends. The CDR3 contains 14 residues. Per germline, CDR1 LGHNA and CDR2 YNFKEQ. CDR3 coding DNA: TGTGCCAGCAGCCGACAACCAGATAATTCACCCCTCCACTTT. It yields the protein CASSRQPDNSPLHF.

In this sample, this clone turned up once. The chain carries TRBV6-2 or TRBV6-3 and TRBJ2-1, with 8 bases identical to TRBD1. Germline CDR1 MNHEY, CDR2 SVGEGT. The CDR3 has 13 amino acids. V dropped 2 bases and J dropped 10; count of bases not matched to a gene: 4. The CDR3 loop reads CASSYRQGTEQFF. DNA for the CDR3: TGTGCCAGCAGTTACAGACAGGGGACCGAGCAGTTCTTC.

This chain uses TRBV27 with TRBJ1-2, with 8 bases that match TRBD1. Trimming at V came to 5 bases and at J to 8 bases, leaving 10 bases not matched to a gene. Germline V gene data show CDR1 as MNHEY and CDR2 as SMNVEV (reference sequence). The CDR3 length is 14 residues. The CDR3 nucleotides are TGTGCCAGCAGTGCCGACAGGGGAGTTAGAGGCTACACCTTC. This codes for CASSADRGVRGYTF.

The chain employs TRBV6-5 and TRBJ1-1; 7 nucleotides agree with TRBD1. The CDR3 loop spans 15 amino acids. Losses at the gene ends were 7 bases for V and 3 bases for J; bases not matched to a gene: 11. Per the germline V gene, CDR1 is MNHEY and CDR2 is SVGAGI. CDR3 nucleotides: TGTGCCAGCAACTTGGGGGACAGTCGTTACACTGAAGCTTTCTTT. This translates into CASNLGDSRYTEAFF.

The V gene is TRBV29-1, the J gene TRBJ1-2; 9 nucleotides agree with TRBD1. CDR3 size: 18 residues. The V and J ends lost 0 bases and 4 bases, in that order; junction bases with no gene match: 15. From germline, CDR1 is SQVTM and CDR2 ANQGSEA. The CDR3 sequence: CSVEDYNRTGGGFYGYTF. The CDR3 coding sequence is TGCAGCGTTGAAGATTATAATCGAACAGGGGGCGGATTCTATGGCTACACCTTC. Together with reference TRBV29-1 and TRBJ1-2, the CDR3 gives the full variable domain: SAVISQKPSRDICQRGTSLTIQCQVDSQVTMMFWYRQQPGQSLTLIATANQGSEATYESGFVIDKFPISRPNLTFSTLTVSNMSPEDSSIYLCSVEDYNRTGGGFYGYTFGSGTRLTVV.

The V and J genes are TRBV5-1 and TRBJ2-7; the match to TRBD1 covers 8 bases. V lost 1 base, J lost 6 bases, and 9 bases stayed unmatched. CDR1 and CDR2 from the germline V gene are SGHRS and YFSETQ. The CDR3 sequence is 15 residues long. CDR3 in DNA: TGCGCCAGCAGCTTGAAGCCCCCGGACAGGGTCGAGCAGTACTTC. Translating it yields CASSLKPPDRVEQYF. Variable domain in full (rest from reference TRBV5-1 and TRBJ2-7): KAGVTQTPRYLIKTRGQQVTLSCSPISGHRSVSWYQQTPGQGLQFLFEYFSETQRNKGNFPGRFSGRQFSNSRSEMNVSTLELGDSALYLCASSLKPPDRVEQYFGPGTRLTVT.

The J gene is TRBJ2-2, the V gene TRBV5-4; 10 bases fit TRBD2. This CDR3 spans 16 amino acids. The trim removed 0 bases at V and 4 bases at J, leaving 3 bases unmatched. CDR1 and CDR2 (germline): SGHNT, YYREEE (reference sequence). The CDR3 bases are TGTGCCAGCAGCTTGGAAGCGGGGGGGCGCACCGGGGAGCTGTTTTTT. It yields the protein CASSLEAGGRTGELFF.

In its sample, this clone was seen once. This rearrangement joins TRBV7-9 to TRBJ1-1, with 7 bases matching TRBD1. Trimming removed 5 bases from V and 2 bases from J; junction bases left unmatched: 14. The CDR3 extends over 17 amino acids. Germline assignment: CDR1 SEHNR and CDR2 FQNEAQ (reference sequence). The CDR3 nucleotides are TGTGCCAGCAGCAGCCGGGACAGACCGACTTCAAACACTGAAGCTTTCTTT. Encoded protein: CASSSRDRPTSNTEAFF.

The chain uses TRBV23-1 and TRBJ2-1; 7 nucleotides agree with TRBD2. TRBV23-1 is annotated as an ORF whose role is uncertain. The CDR3 consists of 16 residues. The V gene end was trimmed by 2 bases and the J gene end by 4 bases; junction bases not matched to a gene: 8. This CDR3 is CASSQTGRIGYNEQFF. The CDR3 DNA follows: TGCGCCAGCAGTCAAACCGGGAGGATAGGGTACAATGAGCAGTTCTTC.

This chain connects TRBV6-1 to TRBJ1-6, with 12 positions matching TRBD1. Germline CDR1 is MNHNS and CDR2 is SASEGT. The CDR3 sequence is 16 residues long. V lost 3 bases and J lost 5; bases outside the gene matches: 2. The CDR3 nucleotides read TGTGCCAGCAGTGATTGGGACAGGGGGCATAATTCACCCCTCCACTTT. Residues: CASSDWDRGHNSPLHF.

The V gene is TRBV5-1, the J gene TRBJ2-7; D unresolved. The CDR3 is made up of 13 amino acids. The germline V gene has CDR1 SGHRS and CDR2 YFSETQ. Trimming stripped 2 bases from V and 6 bases from J, with 12 bases between. The DNA of the CDR3 is TGCGCCAGCAGCTTTGGCACCCGAGGCGAGCAGTACTTC. It yields the protein CASSFGTRGEQYF. Supplemented by reference TRBV5-1 and TRBJ2-7, the full variable domain reads KAGVTQTPRYLIKTRGQQVTLSCSPISGHRSVSWYQQTPGQGLQFLFEYFSETQRNKGNFPGRFSGRQFSNSRSEMNVSTLELGDSALYLCASSFGTRGEQYFGPGTRLTVT.

This clone was found once. The gene calls are TRBV7-8 and TRBJ1-1; D possibly corresponds to TRBD1 (5 bases). This CDR3 has 16 residues. Germline V gene lookup returns CDR1 SGHVS and CDR2 FQNEAQ. V was cut by 1 base and J by 3 bases, with 15 bases left in between. The CDR3 DNA reads as TGTGCCAGCAGCTTAGTGATCGCGCAGGGTTACACTGAAGCTTTCTTT. This translates into CASSLVIAQGYTEAFF.

The V and J genes are TRBV19 and TRBJ2-2; the D gene is possibly TRBD1 (6 bases). Germline V gene sequence: CDR1 LNHDA, CDR2 SQIVND (reference sequence). The germline V and J ends were trimmed by 5 bases and 0 bases, with 10 bases remaining between them. The CDR3 has 15 amino acids. The CDR3 DNA is TGTGCCAGTAGTGATGGACAGACGAACACCGGGGAGCTGTTTTTT. Translated: CASSDGQTNTGELFF. Drawing the rest from reference TRBV19 and TRBJ2-2, the complete variable domain is DGGITQSPKYLFRKEGQNVTLSCEQNLNHDAMYWYRQDPGQGLRLIYYSQIVNDFQKGDIAEGYSVSREKKESFPLTVTSAQKNPTAFYLCASSDGQTNTGELFFGEGSRLTVL.

The gene calls are TRBV6-2 or TRBV6-3 and TRBJ2-1; 13 bases are a match to TRBD2. The CDR3 covers 17 residues. Germline V CDR1 and CDR2: MNHEY, SVGEGT. V shed 5 bases and J 1 base; nucleotides not matched to a gene: 5. The CDR3 DNA follows: TGTGCCAGCAGTGAGACTAGCGGGGGGTTTTCCTACAATGAGCAGTTCTTC. Translated: CASSETSGGFSYNEQFF.

V and J are TRBV24-1 and TRBJ2-1; TRBD1 matches 11 bases. The CDR3 is 16 amino acids. The ends lost 4 bases at V and 7 bases at J; junction bases unmatched: 8. Germline V CDR1 and CDR2: KGHDR, SFDVKD. The CDR3 spells CATSEALGTGGNEQFF. For the CDR3, the DNA is TGTGCCACCAGTGAGGCCCTGGGGACAGGGGGGAATGAGCAGTTCTTC.